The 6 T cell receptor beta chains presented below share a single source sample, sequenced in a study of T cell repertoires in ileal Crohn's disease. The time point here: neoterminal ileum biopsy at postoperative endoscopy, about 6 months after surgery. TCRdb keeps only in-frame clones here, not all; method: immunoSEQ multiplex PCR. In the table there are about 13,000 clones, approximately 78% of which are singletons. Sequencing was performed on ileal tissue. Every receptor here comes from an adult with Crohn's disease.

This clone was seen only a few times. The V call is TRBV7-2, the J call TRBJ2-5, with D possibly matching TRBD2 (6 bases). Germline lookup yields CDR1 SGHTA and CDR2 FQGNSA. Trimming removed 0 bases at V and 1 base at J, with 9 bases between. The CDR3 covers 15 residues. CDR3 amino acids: CASSLALAIQETQYF. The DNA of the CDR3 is TGTGCCAGCAGCTTAGCGCTAGCGATCCAAGAGACCCAGTACTTC. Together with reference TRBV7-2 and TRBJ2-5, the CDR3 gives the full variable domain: GAGVSQSPSNKVTEKGKDVELRCDPISGHTALYWYRQSLGQGLEFLIYFQGNSAPDKSGLPSDRFSAERTGGSVSTLTIQRTQQEDSAVYLCASSLALAIQETQYFGPGTRLLVL.

CDR3 DNA sequence: TGCGCCAGCAGCTTGGCAGCGGCTGTCACAGATACGCAGTATTTT. It codes for CASSLAAAVTDTQYF. The chain combines TRBV5-1 with TRBJ2-3, with D possibly TRBD2 on 5 matching bases. Germline V gene data show CDR1 as SGHRS and CDR2 as YFSETQ. The CDR3 length is 15 residues. Trimming stripped 0 bases from V and 2 bases from J, with 10 bases between.

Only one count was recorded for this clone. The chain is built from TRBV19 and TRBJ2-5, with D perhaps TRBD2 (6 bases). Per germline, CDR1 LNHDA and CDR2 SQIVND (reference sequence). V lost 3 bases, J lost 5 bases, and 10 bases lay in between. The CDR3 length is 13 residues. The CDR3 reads CASSITGGETQYF. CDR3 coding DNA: TGTGCCAGTAGTATCACTGGAGGGGAGACCCAGTACTTC. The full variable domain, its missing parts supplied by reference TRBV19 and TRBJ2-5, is DGGITQSPKYLFRKEGQNVTLSCEQNLNHDAMYWYRQDPGQGLRLIYYSQIVNDFQKGDIAEGYSVSREKKESFPLTVTSAQKNPTAFYLCASSITGGETQYFGPGTRLLVL.

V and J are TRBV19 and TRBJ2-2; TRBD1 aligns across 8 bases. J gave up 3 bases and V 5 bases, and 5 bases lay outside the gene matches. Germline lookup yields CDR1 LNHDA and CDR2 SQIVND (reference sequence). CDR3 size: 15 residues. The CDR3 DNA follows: TGTGCCAGTAGTTTCGGGACAGGTGACACCGGGGAGCTGTTTTTT. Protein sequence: CASSFGTGDTGELFF.

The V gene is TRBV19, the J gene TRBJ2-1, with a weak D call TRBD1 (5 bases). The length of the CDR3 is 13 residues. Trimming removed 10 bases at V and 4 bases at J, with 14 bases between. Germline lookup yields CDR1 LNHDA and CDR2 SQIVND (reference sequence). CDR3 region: CATQGRVYNEQFF. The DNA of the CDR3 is TGTGCCACCCAGGGCAGGGTGTACAATGAGCAGTTCTTC.

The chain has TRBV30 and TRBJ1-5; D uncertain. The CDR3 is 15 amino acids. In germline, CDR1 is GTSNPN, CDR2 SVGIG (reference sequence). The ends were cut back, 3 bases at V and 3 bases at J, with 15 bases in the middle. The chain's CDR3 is CAWSPNRNINQPQHF. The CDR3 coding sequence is TGTGCCTGGAGCCCAAACCGAAACATCAATCAGCCCCAGCATTTT.